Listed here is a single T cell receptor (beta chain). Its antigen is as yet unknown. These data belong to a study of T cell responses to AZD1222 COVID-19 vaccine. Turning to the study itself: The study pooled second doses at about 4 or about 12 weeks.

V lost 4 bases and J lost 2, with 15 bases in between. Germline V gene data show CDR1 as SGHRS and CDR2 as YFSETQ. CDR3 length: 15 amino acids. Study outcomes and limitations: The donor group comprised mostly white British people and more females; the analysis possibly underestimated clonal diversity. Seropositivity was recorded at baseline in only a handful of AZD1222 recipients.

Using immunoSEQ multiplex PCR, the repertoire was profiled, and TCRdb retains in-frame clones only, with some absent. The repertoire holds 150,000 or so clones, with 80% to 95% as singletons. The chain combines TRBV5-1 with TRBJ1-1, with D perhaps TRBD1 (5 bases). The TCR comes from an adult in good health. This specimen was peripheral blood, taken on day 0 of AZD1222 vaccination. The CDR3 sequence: CASSRGQSDNTEAFF. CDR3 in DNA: TGCGCCAGCAGCCGGGGCCAATCCGATAACACTGAAGCTTTCTTT.